A single T cell receptor beta chain is shown here with its context. The sample comes from a study of blood T cell repertoires in COVID-19. This CDR3 has 13 amino acids. Germline V lookup: CDR1 SGHKS, CDR2 YYEKEE (reference sequence). V was shortened by 4 bases and J by 7 bases, with 14 bases between the two germline ends. Assay used: immunoSEQ multiplex PCR; TCRdb lists only in-frame clones, some missing. The table lists 100,000 to 150,000 clones, 70% to 90% of them singletons, with roughly 1.2% in the top ten. The sequenced sample was peripheral blood. The chain couples TRBV5-5 to TRBJ1-2; a possible D gene is TRBD1 (6 bases). The sequence came from a woman of 80 years or more with acute or convalescent COVID-19. CDR3 nucleotide sequence: TGTGCCAGCAGCACCCGCCAGGGGCCTGGCTACACCTTC. It yields the protein CASSTRQGPGYTF.